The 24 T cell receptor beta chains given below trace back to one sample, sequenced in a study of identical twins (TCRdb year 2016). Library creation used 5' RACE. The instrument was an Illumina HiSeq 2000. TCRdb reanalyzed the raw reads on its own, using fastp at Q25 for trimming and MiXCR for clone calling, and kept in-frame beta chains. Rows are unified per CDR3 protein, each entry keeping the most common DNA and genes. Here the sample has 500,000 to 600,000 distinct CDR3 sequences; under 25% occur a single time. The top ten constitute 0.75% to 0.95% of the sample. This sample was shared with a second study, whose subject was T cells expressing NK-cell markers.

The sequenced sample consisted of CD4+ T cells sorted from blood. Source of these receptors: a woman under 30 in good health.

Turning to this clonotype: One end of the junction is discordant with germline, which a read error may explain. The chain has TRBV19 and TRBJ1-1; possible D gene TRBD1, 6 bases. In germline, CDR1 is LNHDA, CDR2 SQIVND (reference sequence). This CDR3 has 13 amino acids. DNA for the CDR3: TGTGCCAGTATCGAAACAGGGCGGACTGTAGCTTTCTTT. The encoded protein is CASIETGRTVAFF.

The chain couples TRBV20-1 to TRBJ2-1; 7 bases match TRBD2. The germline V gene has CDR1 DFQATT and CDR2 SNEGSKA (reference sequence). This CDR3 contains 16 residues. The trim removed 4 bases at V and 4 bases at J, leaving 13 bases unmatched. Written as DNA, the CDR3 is TGCAGTGCTACGACCCTCCTAGCGGTTGGATACAATGAGCAGTTCTTC. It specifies CSATTLLAVGYNEQFF.

This CDR3 is CASSFSDWGGEQYF. The CDR3 DNA reads as TGTGCCAGCAGTTTCTCCGACTGGGGCGGCGAGCAGTACTTC. The V and J genes are TRBV12-3 or TRBV12-4 and TRBJ2-7, with a possible D match to TRBD1 (5 bases). Between the trimmed V and J ends, which lost 3 bases and 6 bases, there was a span of 15 bases. The CDR3 covers 14 residues.

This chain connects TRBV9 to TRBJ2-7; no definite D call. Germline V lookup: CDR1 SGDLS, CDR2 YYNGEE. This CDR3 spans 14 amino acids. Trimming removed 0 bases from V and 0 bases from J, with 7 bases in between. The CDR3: CASSVAASSYEQYF. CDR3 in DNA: TGTGCCAGCAGCGTAGCCGCGAGCTCCTACGAGCAGTACTTC.

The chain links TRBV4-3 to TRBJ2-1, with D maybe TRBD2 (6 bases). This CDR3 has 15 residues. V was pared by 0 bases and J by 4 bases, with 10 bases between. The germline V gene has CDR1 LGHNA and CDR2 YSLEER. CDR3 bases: TGCGCCAGCAGCCAAGAGCGGGGAAGGTACAATGAGCAGTTCTTC. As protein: CASSQERGRYNEQFF.

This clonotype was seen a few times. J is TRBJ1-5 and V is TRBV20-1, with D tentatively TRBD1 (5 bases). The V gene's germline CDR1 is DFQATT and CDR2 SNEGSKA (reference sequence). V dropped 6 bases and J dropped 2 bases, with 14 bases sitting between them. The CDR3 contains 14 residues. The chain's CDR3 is CSAILGGGNQPQHF. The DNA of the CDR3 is TGCAGTGCCATTCTGGGGGGTGGCAATCAGCCCCAGCATTTT.

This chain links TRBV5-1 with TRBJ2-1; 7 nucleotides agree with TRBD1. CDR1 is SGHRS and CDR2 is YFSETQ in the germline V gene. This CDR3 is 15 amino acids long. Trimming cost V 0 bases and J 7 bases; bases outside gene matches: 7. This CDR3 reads CASSLVVGGKNEQFF. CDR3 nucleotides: TGCGCCAGCAGCTTGGTAGTAGGGGGCAAGAATGAGCAGTTCTTC.

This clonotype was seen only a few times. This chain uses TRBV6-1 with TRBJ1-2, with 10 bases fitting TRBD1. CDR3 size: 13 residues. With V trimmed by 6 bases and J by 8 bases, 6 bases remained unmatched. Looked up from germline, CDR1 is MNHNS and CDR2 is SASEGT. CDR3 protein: CASSQDRGIGYTF. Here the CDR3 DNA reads TGTGCCAGCAGCCAGGACAGGGGGATCGGCTACACCTTC.

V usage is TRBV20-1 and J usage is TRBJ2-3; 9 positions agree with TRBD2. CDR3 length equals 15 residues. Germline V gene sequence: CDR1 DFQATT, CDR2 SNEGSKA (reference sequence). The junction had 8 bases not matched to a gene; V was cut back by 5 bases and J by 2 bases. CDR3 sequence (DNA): TGCAGTGCTCCTAATATAGCGGGGGACACAGATACGCAGTATTTT. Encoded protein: CSAPNIAGDTDTQYF.

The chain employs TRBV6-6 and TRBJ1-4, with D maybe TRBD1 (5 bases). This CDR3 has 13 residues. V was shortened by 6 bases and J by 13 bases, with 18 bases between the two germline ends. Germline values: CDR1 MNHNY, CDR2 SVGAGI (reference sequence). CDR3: CASSPEGQVPLFF. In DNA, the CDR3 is TGTGCCAGCAGCCCGGAGGGGCAGGTGCCACTGTTTTTT.

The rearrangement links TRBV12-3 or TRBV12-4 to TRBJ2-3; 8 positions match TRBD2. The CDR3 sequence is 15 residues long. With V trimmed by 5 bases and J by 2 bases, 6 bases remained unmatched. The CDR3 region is CASSRLLADTDTQYF. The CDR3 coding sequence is TGTGCCAGCAGTCGACTACTAGCGGACACAGATACGCAGTATTTT.

CDR3 amino acids: CSVDSSRGYTF. The CDR3 DNA sequence: TGCAGCGTCGACAGCTCTCGAGGCTACACCTTC. This chain links TRBV29-1 with TRBJ1-2, with D possibly being TRBD1 (5 bases). Trimming cost V 6 bases and J 8 bases, with 13 bases left between them. The CDR3 is 11 residues long. CDR1 SQVTM and CDR2 ANQGSEA come from the germline V gene.

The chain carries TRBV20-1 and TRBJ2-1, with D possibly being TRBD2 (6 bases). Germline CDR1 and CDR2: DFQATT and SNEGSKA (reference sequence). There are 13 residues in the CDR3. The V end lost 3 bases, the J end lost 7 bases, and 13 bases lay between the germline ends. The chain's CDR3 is CSARPGAWNEQFF. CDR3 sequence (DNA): TGCAGTGCTAGGCCGGGAGCTTGGAATGAGCAGTTCTTC.

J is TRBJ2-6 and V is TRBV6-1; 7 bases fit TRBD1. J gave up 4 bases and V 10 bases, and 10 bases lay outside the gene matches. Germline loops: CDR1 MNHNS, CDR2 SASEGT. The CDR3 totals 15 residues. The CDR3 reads CATRNDREGANVLTF. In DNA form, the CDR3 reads TGTGCCACCCGAAACGACAGGGAAGGGGCCAACGTCCTGACTTTC.

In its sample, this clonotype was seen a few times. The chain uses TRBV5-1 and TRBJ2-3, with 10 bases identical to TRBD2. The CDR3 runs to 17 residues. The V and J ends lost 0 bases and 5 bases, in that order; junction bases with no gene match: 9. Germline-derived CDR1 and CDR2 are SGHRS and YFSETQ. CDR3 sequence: CASSLAGVTSGLDTQYF. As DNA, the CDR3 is TGCGCCAGCAGCTTGGCCGGAGTGACTAGCGGGCTAGATACGCAGTATTTT.

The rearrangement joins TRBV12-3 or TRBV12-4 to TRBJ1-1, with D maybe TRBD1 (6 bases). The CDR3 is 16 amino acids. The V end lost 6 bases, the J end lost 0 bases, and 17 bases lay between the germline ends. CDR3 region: CASSRDLRTVNTEAFF. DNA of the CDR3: TGTGCCAGCAGCAGAGATCTGCGGACAGTGAACACTGAAGCTTTCTTT.

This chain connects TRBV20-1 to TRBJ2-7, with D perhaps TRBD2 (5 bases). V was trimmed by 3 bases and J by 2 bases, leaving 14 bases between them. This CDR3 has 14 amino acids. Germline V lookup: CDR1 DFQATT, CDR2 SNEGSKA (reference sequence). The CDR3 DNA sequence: TGCAGTGCTAGTTCCGGACTCGGCGCCTACGAGCAGTACTTC. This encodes CSASSGLGAYEQYF.

The CDR3 sequence: CSARARQDAGELFF. As DNA, the CDR3 is TGCAGTGCTAGGGCAAGACAGGACGCCGGGGAGCTGTTTTTT. The rearrangement uses TRBV20-1 and TRBJ2-2, with D possibly TRBD1 on 6 matching bases. The CDR3 length is 14 residues. V was trimmed by 3 bases and J by 6 bases, leaving 14 bases between them. Germline-derived CDR1 and CDR2 are DFQATT and SNEGSKA (reference sequence).

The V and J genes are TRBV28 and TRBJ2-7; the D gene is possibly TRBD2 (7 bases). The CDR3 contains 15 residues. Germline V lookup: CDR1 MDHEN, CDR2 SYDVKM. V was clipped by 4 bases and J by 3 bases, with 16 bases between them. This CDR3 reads CASSSGGLADYEQYF. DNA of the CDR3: TGTGCCAGCAGTTCCGGGGGGCTAGCGGACTACGAGCAGTACTTC.

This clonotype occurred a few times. As DNA, the CDR3 is TGTGCCAGCAGCCCCTTCACTGGGGACACAGATACGCAGTATTTT. Translated, it gives CASSPFTGDTDTQYF. The gene calls are TRBV9 and TRBJ2-3; no firm D call. V was trimmed by 4 bases and J by 2 bases, leaving 14 bases between them. Germline V lookup: CDR1 SGDLS, CDR2 YYNGEE. The CDR3 sequence is 15 residues long.

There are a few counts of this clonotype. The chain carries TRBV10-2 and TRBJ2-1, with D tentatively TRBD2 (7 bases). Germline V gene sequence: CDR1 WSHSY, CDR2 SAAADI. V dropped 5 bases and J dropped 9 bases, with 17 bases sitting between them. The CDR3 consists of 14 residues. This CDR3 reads CASSPLREGGEQFF. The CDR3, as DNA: TGCGCCAGCAGTCCTTTGAGGGAGGGGGGTGAGCAGTTCTTC.

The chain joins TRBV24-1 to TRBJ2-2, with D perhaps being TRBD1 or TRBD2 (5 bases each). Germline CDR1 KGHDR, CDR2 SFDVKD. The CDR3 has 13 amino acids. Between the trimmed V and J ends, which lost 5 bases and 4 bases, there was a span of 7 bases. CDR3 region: CATSARGTGELFF. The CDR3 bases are TGTGCCACCAGTGCGAGGGGCACCGGGGAGCTGTTTTTT.

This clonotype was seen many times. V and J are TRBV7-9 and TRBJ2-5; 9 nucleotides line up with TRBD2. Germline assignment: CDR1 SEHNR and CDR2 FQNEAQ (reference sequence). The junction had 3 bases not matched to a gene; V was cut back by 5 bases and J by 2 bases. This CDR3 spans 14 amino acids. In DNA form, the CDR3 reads TGTGCCAGCAGCCTGACTAGCGGACAAGAGACCCAGTACTTC. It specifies CASSLTSGQETQYF.

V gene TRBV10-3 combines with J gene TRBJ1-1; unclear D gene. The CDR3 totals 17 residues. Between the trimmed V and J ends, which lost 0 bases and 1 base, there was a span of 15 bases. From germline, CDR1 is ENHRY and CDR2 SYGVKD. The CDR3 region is CAISESMLLEENTEAFF. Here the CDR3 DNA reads TGTGCCATCAGTGAGTCGATGCTTCTCGAGGAGAACACTGAAGCTTTCTTT.